A selection of T cell receptor beta chains follows, all from one sample in a study of blood T cell repertoires in COVID-19. Profiled with immunoSEQ multiplex PCR; TCRdb holds only in-frame clones, not every one. The sample holds some 150,000 clones; 88% are singletons and the top ten take over 2%. Sequences were obtained from peripheral blood. The source of these receptors is a human donor in a cohort sampled during active COVID-19. The CDR3 runs from the conserved cysteine through the conserved F or W. The D gene is left open where the match is weak. Size is stated for part of the rows, as once, few or many counts, or as a class when the clone is expanded.

V	size	J	D	CDR3	DNA
TRBV5-6	few	TRBJ2-1	NA	CASSFSGAPYNEQFF	TGTGCCAGCAGCTTTTCAGGGGCACCCTACAATGAGCAGTTCTTC
TRBV6-2/TRBV6-3	once	TRBJ1-5	NA	CASSYRGYSNQPQHF	TGTGCCAGCAGTTACAGGGGCTATAGCAATCAGCCCCAGCATTTT
TRBV28	NA	TRBJ2-3	TRBD2	CASSPLAGGGTDTQYF	TGTGCCAGCAGTCCACTAGCGGGGGGAGGCACAGATACGCAGTATTTT
TRBV2	NA	TRBJ1-2	NA	CASSEETGSKGYTF	TGTGCCAGCAGTGAAGAGACAGGATCCAAGGGCTACACCTTC
TRBV7-2	NA	TRBJ2-7	NA	CASSLVTSSYEQYF	TGTGCCAGCAGCTTAGTAACTAGCTCCTACGAGCAGTACTTC
TRBV4-2	once	TRBJ2-1	TRBD2	CASSQGTAGGTGEQFF	TGTGCCAGCAGCCAAGGCACAGCGGGGGGTACGGGTGAGCAGTTCTTC
TRBV10-3	NA	TRBJ2-1	TRBD2	CAISTGPTSGGTHYNEQFF	TGTGCCATCTCCACGGGGCCCACCAGCGGGGGGACACATTACAATGAGCAGTTCTTC
TRBV5-5	once	TRBJ1-2	TRBD1	CASSLFTGGADGYTF	TGTGCCAGCAGTTTATTTACAGGGGGCGCTGATGGCTACACCTTC
TRBV7-3	few	TRBJ2-2	NA	CASSLSSRNTGELFF	TGTGCCAGCAGCTTAAGTAGCAGGAACACCGGGGAGCTGTTTTTT
TRBV25-1	NA	TRBJ2-5	NA	CASSEYGTTPGETQYF	TGTGCCAGCAGTGAATACGGGACAACCCCGGGGGAGACCCAGTACTTC
TRBV6-5	NA	TRBJ2-7	NA	CASSSSGSSYEQYF	TGTGCCAGCAGTTCGAGTGGGAGCTCCTACGAGCAGTACTTC
TRBV6-5	NA	TRBJ2-1	NA	CASSYSSPGAEQFF	TGTGCCAGCAGTTATTCTAGTCCAGGGGCTGAGCAGTTCTTC
TRBV4-2	NA	TRBJ2-5	TRBD2	CASSRDVAGRETQYF	TGTGCCAGCAGCCGAGACGTAGCGGGAAGGGAGACCCAGTACTTC
TRBV25-1	NA	TRBJ2-7	TRBD1	CASSEPDRVGSYEQYF	TGTGCCAGCAGTGAACCCGACAGGGTTGGCTCCTACGAGCAGTACTTC
TRBV3-1/TRBV3-2	NA	TRBJ1-2	TRBD1	CASSQGQLWGYTF	TGTGCCAGCAGCCAGGGACAGCTGTGGGGCTACACCTTC
TRBV7-7	once	TRBJ2-7	TRBD1	CASSLRRTGTYEQYF	TGTGCTAGCTCCCTGCGCCGGACAGGGACCTACGAGCAGTACTTC
TRBV6-5	once	TRBJ2-1	NA	CASSYSHSSSYNEQFF	TGTGCCAGCAGTTACTCTCACTCGAGCTCCTACAATGAGCAGTTCTTC
TRBV7-2	NA	TRBJ2-1	TRBD2	CASSLGSSGRYNEQFF	TGTGCCAGCAGCTTAGGGTCTAGCGGGAGATACAATGAGCAGTTCTTC
TRBV28	once	TRBJ1-1	NA	CASTPGINTEAFF	TGTGCCAGCACCCCGGGGATTAACACTGAAGCTTTCTTT
TRBV12-3/TRBV12-4	NA	TRBJ2-7	NA	CASSLRGYEQYF	TGTGCCAGCAGTTTACGAGGCTACGAGCAGTACTTC
TRBV18	NA	TRBJ2-2	TRBD1	CASSPTGANTGELFF	TGTGCCAGCTCACCGACAGGGGCGAACACCGGGGAGCTGTTTTTT
TRBV5-1	NA	TRBJ2-7	TRBD2	CASSLVGGGEPEQYF	TGCGCCAGCAGCTTGGTTGGCGGGGGTGAACCCGAGCAGTACTTC
TRBV15	NA	TRBJ2-7	NA	CATSTGGTYEQYF	TGTGCCACCAGCACCGGGGGAACCTACGAGCAGTACTTC
TRBV11-2	once	TRBJ2-7	NA	CASSFGVAEDEQYF	TGTGCCAGCAGCTTCGGGGTAGCGGAGGACGAGCAGTACTTC
TRBV5-1	NA	TRBJ2-3	TRBD1	CASSTRTGGDTQYF	TGCGCCAGCAGCACTAGGACAGGTGGGGATACGCAGTATTTT
TRBV6-5	NA	TRBJ1-1	NA	CASRGRSTEAFF	TGTGCCAGCCGAGGGCGCAGCACTGAAGCTTTCTTT
TRBV7-2	NA	TRBJ1-3	TRBD1	CASSRDSSGENTIYF	TGTGCCAGCAGCCGGGACAGCTCAGGAGAAAACACCATATATTTT
TRBV6-5	NA	TRBJ2-3	NA	CASSLQGWDTQYF	TGTGCCAGCAGTTTGCAGGGTTGGGATACGCAGTATTTT
TRBV2	NA	TRBJ1-2	TRBD1	CASSEFGTADYGYTF	TGTGCCAGCAGTGAATTCGGGACAGCCGATTATGGCTACACCTTC
TRBV3-1/TRBV3-2	NA	TRBJ2-6	NA	CASSQDLRRAGANVLTF	TGTGCCAGCAGCCAAGACCTGAGGAGGGCTGGGGCCAACGTCCTGACTTTC
TRBV6-6	NA	TRBJ2-7	TRBD2	CASSGSGSIEQYF	TGTGCCAGCAGCGGAAGCGGGAGTATCGAGCAGTACTTC
TRBV11-2	NA	TRBJ2-4	NA	CASSTGIKNIQYF	TGTGCCAGCAGTACAGGGATCAAAAACATTCAGTACTTC
TRBV7-6	once	TRBJ2-1	TRBD2	CASALDFSGGPDNEQFF	TGTGCCAGCGCTTTAGATTTTAGCGGGGGCCCAGACAATGAGCAGTTCTTC
TRBV28	NA	TRBJ1-5	NA	CASSNRVAGNQPQHF	TGTGCCAGCAGCAACAGGGTTGCGGGCAATCAGCCCCAGCATTTT
TRBV7-2	NA	TRBJ1-1	NA	CASSFTENTEAFF	TGTGCCAGCAGCTTTACAGAGAACACTGAAGCTTTCTTT
TRBV20-1	NA	TRBJ1-2	TRBD1	CSASPTGDYGYTF	TGCAGTGCTAGTCCCACAGGGGACTATGGCTACACCTTC
TRBV6-5	NA	TRBJ1-5	TRBD1	CASTLGQESNQPQHF	TGTGCCAGCACCCTTGGACAGGAGAGCAATCAGCCCCAGCATTTT
TRBV7-2	few	TRBJ1-3	NA	CASSLGAGIGGNTIYF	TGTGCCAGCAGCTTAGGGGCAGGGATCGGTGGAAACACCATATATTTT
TRBV29-1	NA	TRBJ1-1	TRBD1	CSARLTGAAEAFF	TGCAGCGCTAGACTGACAGGGGCAGCTGAAGCTTTCTTT
TRBV6-2/TRBV6-3	NA	TRBJ2-6	TRBD2	CASSYGSGVFGANVLTF	TGTGCCAGCAGTTACGGTAGCGGGGTGTTTGGGGCCAACGTCCTGACTTTC
TRBV9	NA	TRBJ1-4	TRBD1	CASSADRRDEKLFF	TGTGCCAGCAGCGCGGACAGGAGGGATGAAAAACTGTTTTTT
TRBV7-6	NA	TRBJ2-5	TRBD2	CASIPGLAGDLQETQYF	TGTGCCAGTATTCCGGGACTAGCGGGAGACCTACAAGAGACCCAGTACTTC
TRBV7-2	once	TRBJ2-1	NA	CASKPYLDNEQFF	TGTGCCAGCAAGCCTTACCTAGACAATGAGCAGTTCTTC
TRBV3-1/TRBV3-2	NA	TRBJ1-1	TRBD1	CASSPIWTGRVANTEAFF	TGTGCCAGCAGCCCAATTTGGACAGGTCGGGTCGCGAACACTGAAGCTTTCTTT
TRBV6-2/TRBV6-3	once	TRBJ2-3	TRBD2	CASSLLAGGQYF	TGTGCCAGCAGTCTTCTAGCGGGGGGGCAGTATTTT
TRBV28	NA	TRBJ2-3	NA	CASSSPELRTDTQYF	TGTGCCAGCAGTTCTCCGGAGCTCCGCACAGATACGCAGTATTTT
TRBV6-2/TRBV6-3	NA	TRBJ2-3	TRBD2	CASSFRGLAGITQYF	TGTGCCAGCAGTTTCCGCGGACTAGCGGGAATTACGCAGTATTTT
TRBV7-6	few	TRBJ2-3	TRBD2	CASSLSMRGKSTDTQYF	TGTGCCAGCAGCTTGTCTATGCGGGGGAAAAGCACAGATACGCAGTATTTT
TRBV24-1	NA	TRBJ2-1	TRBD2	CATSDFAGGVDEQFF	TGTGCCACCAGTGATTTTGCGGGAGGGGTCGATGAGCAGTTCTTC
TRBV11-2	NA	TRBJ1-2	TRBD1	CASSLVPGGYGYTF	TGTGCCAGCAGCTTAGTCCCAGGGGGGTATGGCTACACCTTC
TRBV11-1	NA	TRBJ2-1	TRBD1	CASSLAGQAGRNEQFF	TGTGCCAGCAGCTTAGCGGGACAGGCAGGACGCAATGAGCAGTTCTTC
TRBV6-2/TRBV6-3	NA	TRBJ1-1	NA	CASSPITRTVNTEAFF	TGTGCCAGCAGTCCAATCACCCGGACAGTGAACACTGAAGCTTTCTTT
TRBV7-3	NA	TRBJ2-1	TRBD2	CASSKPGTSDEQFF	TGTGCCAGCAGCAAACCCGGGACTAGCGATGAGCAGTTCTTC
TRBV28	NA	TRBJ1-1	NA	CASSFGDRSLFF	TGTGCCAGCAGTTTCGGAGACAGGAGCTTGTTCTTT
TRBV29-1	NA	TRBJ2-5	TRBD2	CSVERGGLQTQYF	TGCAGCGTTGAACGGGGGGGGCTGCAGACCCAGTACTTC
TRBV14	NA	TRBJ2-7	NA	CASSRKVGGSRNEQYF	TGTGCCAGCAGCCGCAAAGTTGGAGGTAGCCGGAACGAGCAGTACTTC
TRBV3-1/TRBV3-2	NA	TRBJ2-3	TRBD2	CASRTGLAFTDTQYF	TGTGCCAGCAGGACGGGACTAGCATTCACAGATACGCAGTATTTT